This T cell receptor beta chain was found in a study of OX40 agonist ivuxolimab in advanced cancers. CDR1 MGHRA and CDR2 YSYEKL come from the germline V gene. This CDR3 comprises 16 residues. V lost 0 bases to trimming and J lost 4 bases; unmatched junction nucleotides: 6. Method: immunoSEQ multiplex PCR; TCRdb's copy keeps in-frame clones and lacks some. Of approximately 54,000 clones listed, 91% are singletons. This sequence originates from an adult with an advanced solid tumor such as melanoma, head and neck, liver or kidney cancer. The sample was CD4+ or CD8+ T cells sorted from blood, taken in a trial of the OX40 agonist ivuxolimab. The rearrangement uses TRBV4-1 and TRBJ2-1, with 7 bases lining up with TRBD2. The CDR3 sequence: CASSQEVSGIYNEQFF. DNA of the CDR3: TGCGCCAGCAGCCAAGAAGTGAGCGGGATATACAATGAGCAGTTCTTC.